The clone carrying this TCR beta chain was found a few times. This specimen belongs to a study of low-dose radiotherapy and immunotherapy resistance in tumors. Study-wide background: A dose of 0.5 Gy per fraction was delivered to Cohort 1 every 2 weeks, for a total of 6.5 Gy.

Time point indicated: before trial treatment. Administered to the donors were nivolumab, ipilimumab, aspirin, low-dose cyclophosphamide and low-dose radiotherapy. Tumors of eligible patients were advanced, solid and lacking tumor-infiltrating lymphocytes. Primers used for first-strand cDNA, a TRAV- and TRBV-specific set, covered both alpha and beta chains. Amplification of TCRs used a constant-region primer and V-primer adapter for roughly 18 PCR cycles. Via MiXCR, TCRdb re-called the reads, giving one row per CDR3 protein. This table holds 80,000 to 95,000 distinct CDR3 sequences, 8% to 10% found once. This CDR3 is 13 amino acids long. The V gene's germline CDR1 is DFQATT and CDR2 SNEGSKA (reference sequence). V was pared by 4 bases and J by 3 bases, with 10 bases between.

Sequences were derived from PBMCs, sampled before treatment. The source is a male donor with prostate cancer. The chain uses TRBV20-1 and TRBJ2-1; no clear D. CDR3 amino acids: CSAIVGIYNEQFF. CDR3 in DNA: TGCAGTGCTATAGTAGGGATCTACAATGAGCAGTTCTTC.